Listed below are T cell receptor beta chains from one sample, sequenced in a study of OX40 agonist ivuxolimab in advanced cancers. Here immunoSEQ multiplex PCR was the method, and the copy in TCRdb shows in-frame clones only, minus some. The table includes 70,000 to 90,000 clones, 80% to 90% detected once. The input for sequencing was CD4+ or CD8+ T cells sorted from blood, taken in a trial of the OX40 agonist ivuxolimab. These receptors came from an adult with an advanced solid tumor such as melanoma, head and neck, liver or kidney cancer. Each CDR3 is given with its conserved first and last residue. D genes are given only for firm matches. Only some rows state a clone size, as once, few, many or a class for expanded clones.

DNA: TGTGCCAGCAGCTTCCAGGGGGGACAGGGGGAGACCCAGTACTTC
CDR3: CASSFQGGQGETQYF
D: TRBD1
size: -
J: TRBJ2-5
V: TRBV7-3
length: 15

DNA: TGTGCCAGCAGTGGCGCTGCGGCCCCTGCGACCGGGGAGCTGTTTTTT
CDR3: CASSGAAAPATGELFF
D: -
size: -
J: TRBJ2-2
V: TRBV2
length: 16

DNA: TGTGCCAGCAGTTTATGGGACCTCAGCGGAATGAACACTGAAGCTTTCTTT
CDR3: CASSLWDLSGMNTEAFF
D: -
size: -
J: TRBJ1-1
V: TRBV28
length: 17

DNA: TGTGCCAGCAGTTTATGGGACAGCGATAATGAAAAACTGTTTTTT
CDR3: CASSLWDSDNEKLFF
D: -
size: -
J: TRBJ1-4
V: TRBV28
length: 15

DNA: TGTGCCAGCAGCAAATGGGGACTAGCGGACTCCTACGAGCAGTACTTC
CDR3: CASSKWGLADSYEQYF
D: -
size: -
J: TRBJ2-7
V: TRBV21-1
length: 16

DNA: TGTGCCAGCAGCCGGGGGCGGGGTGAGACCCAGTACTTC
CDR3: CASSRGRGETQYF
D: -
size: -
J: TRBJ2-5
V: TRBV28
length: 13

DNA: TGTGCCAGCAGTTACTCGAGAGGGCCCGGCGGAGATGGCTACACCTTC
CDR3: CASSYSRGPGGDGYTF
D: -
size: once
J: TRBJ1-2
V: TRBV6-5
length: 16

DNA: TGTGCCAGCAGCCAAGATCGAGGAACCTCGAGGGCCGAGCAGTACTTC
CDR3: CASSQDRGTSRAEQYF
D: -
size: -
J: TRBJ2-7
V: TRBV5-4
length: 16

DNA: TGTGCCAGCCGCCGGGACATCTATAATTCACCCCTCCACTTT
CDR3: CASRRDIYNSPLHF
D: -
size: -
J: TRBJ1-6
V: TRBV6-1
length: 14

DNA: TGTGCCAGCAGCCAAGTCCCCCTTACCGACGAGCAGTACTTC
CDR3: CASSQVPLTDEQYF
D: -
size: -
J: TRBJ2-7
V: TRBV4-2
length: 14

DNA: TGTGCCAGCAGTTTACGGGGGGCTAACACCGGGGAGCTGTTTTTT
CDR3: CASSLRGANTGELFF
D: -
size: -
J: TRBJ2-2
V: TRBV27
length: 15

DNA: TGTGCCACTTCATCCGGGGGAAACACCATATATTTT
CDR3: CATSSGGNTIYF
D: -
size: -
J: TRBJ1-3
V: TRBV19
length: 12

DNA: TGTGCCAGCAGCTTTGCAGGGGCTAACTATGGCTACACCTTC
CDR3: CASSFAGANYGYTF
D: -
size: -
J: TRBJ1-2
V: TRBV5-6
length: 14

DNA: TGTGCCAGCAGTATTTGGACTAACCCTAGGATGAACACTGAAGCTTTCTTT
CDR3: CASSIWTNPRMNTEAFF
D: -
size: -
J: TRBJ1-1
V: TRBV11-2
length: 17

DNA: TGTGCCAGCAGTCGTGGTACGGGAGCTTTCTTT
CDR3: CASSRGTGAFF
D: -
size: -
J: TRBJ1-1
V: TRBV7-9
length: 11

DNA: TGTGCCAGCATCAAGGGACAGGGGACTGGCTACACCTTC
CDR3: CASIKGQGTGYTF
D: TRBD1
size: -
J: TRBJ1-2
V: TRBV6-5
length: 13

DNA: TGTGCCAGCAGCTCGGGCGGACAGGGAGACGATGGCTACACCTTC
CDR3: CASSSGGQGDDGYTF
D: TRBD1
size: once
J: TRBJ1-2
V: TRBV5-4
length: 15

DNA: TGCGCCAGCAGTTGGGGAGTTGGGTACGAGCAGTACTTC
CDR3: CASSWGVGYEQYF
D: -
size: -
J: TRBJ2-7
V: TRBV5-1
length: 13

DNA: TGTGCCAGCTCACCACCCGGCCAAAAGACCCAGTACTTC
CDR3: CASSPPGQKTQYF
D: -
size: -
J: TRBJ2-5
V: TRBV18
length: 13

DNA: TGCGCCAGCAGTGCCAGGGGCACAGATACGCAGTATTTT
CDR3: CASSARGTDTQYF
D: -
size: -
J: TRBJ2-3
V: TRBV10-1
length: 13

DNA: TGTGCCAGCAGACCTCCCGACAGGGGTCTTAACTATGGCTACACCTTC
CDR3: CASRPPDRGLNYGYTF
D: TRBD1
size: -
J: TRBJ1-2
V: TRBV28
length: 16

DNA: TGTGCCAGCAGCTTGAGACGACAGGGGGGCTACAATGAGCAGTTCTTC
CDR3: CASSLRRQGGYNEQFF
D: TRBD1
size: -
J: TRBJ2-1
V: TRBV11-2
length: 16

DNA: TGTGCCAGCAGTTCAAGCCGGGACAGGGTTAAGTACAATGAGCAGTTCTTC
CDR3: CASSSSRDRVKYNEQFF
D: TRBD1
size: -
J: TRBJ2-1
V: TRBV11-3
length: 17

DNA: TGTGCTAGTGGCCCCCCGACAGGGTTGAATGAGCAGTTCTTC
CDR3: CASGPPTGLNEQFF
D: TRBD1
size: -
J: TRBJ2-1
V: TRBV12-5
length: 14

DNA: TGTGCCAGCAGCCCAGGGAATTTCAATGAGCAGTTCTTC
CDR3: CASSPGNFNEQFF
D: -
size: -
J: TRBJ2-1
V: TRBV5-4
length: 13

DNA: TGTGCCAGCAGTTTGGTGACAGCTGAAGCTTTCTTT
CDR3: CASSLVTAEAFF
D: -
size: -
J: TRBJ1-1
V: TRBV28
length: 12

DNA: TGCGCCAGCAGCCAAGGTGACAGACCCTCCTACAATGAGCAGTTCTTC
CDR3: CASSQGDRPSYNEQFF
D: -
size: -
J: TRBJ2-1
V: TRBV4-1
length: 16

DNA: TGTGCCAGCAGTGAGGACAGTGGGACTATGTATACGCAGTATTTT
CDR3: CASSEDSGTMYTQYF
D: -
size: -
J: TRBJ2-3
V: TRBV2
length: 15

DNA: TGTGCCAGCAGCAATTACCGGGGGTGGGGACAGGGATCCTACGAGCAGTACTTC
CDR3: CASSNYRGWGQGSYEQYF
D: TRBD1
size: -
J: TRBJ2-7
V: TRBV28
length: 18

DNA: TGTGCCAGCAGCCAAGAACTAGCGGGAGTCTACAATGAGCAGTTCTTC
CDR3: CASSQELAGVYNEQFF
D: TRBD2
size: -
J: TRBJ2-1
V: TRBV4-2
length: 16

DNA: TGTGCCAGCAGCGCGGACAGGGTGTCCTACGAGCAGTACTTC
CDR3: CASSADRVSYEQYF
D: TRBD1
size: -
J: TRBJ2-7
V: TRBV7-2
length: 14

DNA: TGTGCCCGAGGACGGCTTAATGAAAAACTGTTTTTT
CDR3: CARGRLNEKLFF
D: -
size: -
J: TRBJ1-4
V: TRBV6-5
length: 12